The clone carrying this TCR beta chain came up many times. Its antigen is not identified. The record originates from a study of read filtering for tumor transcriptome and immune sequencing. Study background: DNase treatment preceded whole-transcriptome library preparation. IR-seq gave about 3.5 to 10.27 million TCR reads per sample; RNA-seq gave roughly 80 to 1,400.

From approximately 430 ng of RNA, a library with molecular barcoded alpha/delta and beta/gamma adaptors was made. TCRdb reprocessed the reads via MiXCR and lists one record per CDR3 protein. The sample shows 50,000 or so distinct CDR3 sequences, roughly an eighth of them seen only once. The V and J ends lost 4 bases and 2 bases respectively, with 5 bases between them. CDR3 length equals 12 residues. CDR1 is MNHEY and CDR2 is SVGEGT in the germline V gene. General study points: Without single-read clonotypes, shared clonotype proportions correlated more between IR-seq and RNA-seq. IR-seq captured clonotypes deeper and more reliably than RNA-seq.

The chain links TRBV6-2 or TRBV6-3 to TRBJ2-5; the D gene could be TRBD1 or TRBD2 (5 bases each). The receptor was derived from a donor aged 40 or older with multiple myeloma. Sequencing used a population of CD138-negative cells sorted from bone marrow. CDR3 amino acids: CASSWGQETQYF. CDR3 nucleotide sequence: TGTGCCAGCAGTTGGGGGCAAGAGACCCAGTACTTC.